Following are 14 T cell receptor beta chains from one sample sequenced in a study of blood T cells in healthy people across ages. Primed by a sample-barcoded 5' primer and a J-beta primer mix, a second PCR proceeded for about 6 to 12 cycles. TCRdb ran MiXCR on the 5' RACE reads and lists one entry per CDR3 protein. Of roughly 800,000 distinct CDR3 sequences listed, around 25% were seen once; the top ten hold over 2.5%. This same sample was also part of a study on T cells of mothers and their children.

The sequencing sample was made of blood. The receptors shown here come from a boy aged 5-17 years in good health.

This clonotype was picked up a small number of times. The gene calls are TRBV5-5 and TRBJ2-5; no clear D. The CDR3 totals 16 residues. CDR1 and CDR2 (germline): SGHKS, YYEKEE (reference sequence). With 4 bases removed from V and 2 bases from J, the gap between germline ends came to 18 bases. The CDR3 DNA follows: TGTGCCAGCAGCGTTACGGTCGGAGCCTTACAAGAGACCCAGTACTTC. It is translated as CASSVTVGALQETQYF.

The chain recombines TRBV5-1 with TRBJ2-5; TRBD1 matches 7 bases. Trimming cost V 2 bases and J 5 bases; bases outside gene matches: 15. This CDR3 spans 17 amino acids. CDR1 is SGHRS, CDR2 YFSETQ, per germline. CDR3 residues: CASSFSKSTDRVETQYF. In DNA, the CDR3 is TGCGCCAGCAGCTTCAGTAAATCAACCGACAGGGTTGAGACCCAGTACTTC.

This clonotype was recorded a few times. Sequence at one end of the junction differs from germline and may be a read error. The chain combines TRBV12-3 or TRBV12-4 with TRBJ2-1; D gene uncertain. The CDR3 has 12 amino acids. The CDR3, as DNA: TGTGCCAGCATTAGCTCCTACAATGAGCAGTTCTTT. This encodes CASISSYNEQFF.

This clonotype occurred a few times. The rearrangement joins TRBV10-3 to TRBJ1-1; possible D gene TRBD1, 5 bases. The CDR3 has 15 amino acids. Germline V lookup: CDR1 ENHRY, CDR2 SYGVKD. The V and J ends lost 4 bases and 0 bases respectively, with 12 bases between them. CDR3 nucleotide sequence: TGTGCCATCAGTGGGGAGGGACGGTTGAACACTGAAGCTTTCTTT. It codes for CAISGEGRLNTEAFF.

This clonotype has a handful of counts. This CDR3 is CSALQGNYGYTF. Written as DNA, the CDR3 is TGCAGTGCCCTACAGGGGAACTATGGCTACACCTTC. V and J are TRBV20-1 and TRBJ1-2, with TRBD1 matching 7 bases. Germline-derived CDR1 and CDR2 are DFQATT and SNEGSKA (reference sequence). V trimming: 6 bases; J trimming: 2 bases; junction bases outside the gene matches: 3. This CDR3 spans 12 amino acids.

Here the CDR3 DNA reads TGTGCCAGCAGCCAAGATCAGACAGGGTCGAGAGAGACCCAGTACTTC. The encoded protein is CASSQDQTGSRETQYF. The chain links TRBV3-1 to TRBJ2-5, with 7 bases aligning to TRBD1. Germline CDR1 LGHDT, CDR2 YNNKEL (reference sequence). With 0 bases clipped from V and 4 bases from J, the junction kept 8 bases outside the gene matches. The CDR3 is made up of 16 amino acids.

In its sample, this clonotype was seen a few times. The chain carries TRBV18 and TRBJ2-5; D tentatively reads TRBD1 or TRBD2 (6 bases each). The germline CDR1 and CDR2 sequences are KGHSH and LQKENI. This CDR3 spans 19 amino acids. Trimming stripped 11 bases from V and 1 base from J, with 32 bases between. This CDR3 reads CAGASKSPRGQGFQETQYF. In nucleotides, the CDR3 is TGTGCCGGCGCCAGTAAGAGCCCCCGGGGGCAGGGCTTCCAAGAGACCCAGTACTTC.

CDR3 coding DNA: TGCAGTGCTAGCCCGAATAAAGAGACCCAGTACTTC. Translation gives CSASPNKETQYF. The chain links TRBV20-1 to TRBJ2-5; D is ambiguous. This CDR3 contains 12 residues. Looked up from germline, CDR1 is DFQATT and CDR2 is SNEGSKA (reference sequence). The V end lost 3 bases, the J end lost 3 bases, and 8 bases lay between the germline ends.

This clonotype was detected a few times. CDR3 residues: CSVEDWTSGGLGEETQYF. In DNA, the CDR3 is TGCAGCGTTGAAGATTGGACTAGCGGGGGGCTGGGAGAAGAGACCCAGTACTTC. The V and J genes are TRBV29-1 and TRBJ2-5, with 14 bases identical to TRBD2. CDR3 length: 18 amino acids. V gave up 0 bases and J gave up 3 bases; unmatched junction bases: 9. Germline values: CDR1 SQVTM, CDR2 ANQGSEA.

V and J are TRBV7-9 and TRBJ1-2; D unresolved. Trimming removed 5 bases from V and 0 bases from J, with 16 bases in between. Per germline, CDR1 SEHNR and CDR2 FQNEAQ (reference sequence). CDR3 size: 16 residues. The CDR3 sequence is CASSLLAIGANYGYTF. CDR3 nucleotides: TGTGCCAGCAGCCTCCTCGCCATCGGGGCTAACTATGGCTACACCTTC.

There are a few counts of this clonotype. The V and J genes are TRBV10-1 and TRBJ2-5; 11 nucleotides agree with TRBD2. V dropped 6 bases and J dropped 5; count of bases not matched to a gene: 8. CDR1 is WNHNN, CDR2 SYGVQD, per germline (reference sequence). The CDR3 is 15 residues long. CDR3 sequence (DNA): TGCGCCAGCAGCGAGACTAGCGGGGTGTTTGAGACCCAGTACTTC. It is translated as CASSETSGVFETQYF.

This clonotype was detected only a few times. The chain couples TRBV25-1 to TRBJ2-1; D might be TRBD1 or TRBD2, each matching 6 bases. This CDR3 is 16 amino acids long. V lost 1 base to trimming and J lost 5 bases, with 15 bases between them. Germline loops: CDR1 MGHDK, CDR2 SYGVNS. The CDR3 DNA follows: TGTGCCAGCAGTGAATGGGGGACAAGGAGGGACAATGAGCAGTTCTTC. Translation: CASSEWGTRRDNEQFF.

V gene TRBV4-2 combines with J gene TRBJ2-7; D could derive from TRBD1 or TRBD2 (7 bases each). Germline-derived CDR1 and CDR2 are LGHNA and YNFKEQ. The length of the CDR3 is 16 residues. Trimming took 4 bases from V and 0 from J, leaving 16 bases between them. The CDR3 nucleotides read TGTGCCAGCAGCCGGTACCAGGGGGGGGACTCCTACGAGCAGTACTTC. Its translation is CASSRYQGGDSYEQYF.

This clonotype was seen a few times. The CDR3 DNA follows: TGTGCCAGCACCTCGGGGCTTGGCGAGACCCAGTACTTC. Protein sequence: CASTSGLGETQYF. The gene calls are TRBV11-2 and TRBJ2-5; D is perhaps TRBD1 or TRBD2 (5 bases each). V was shortened by 7 bases and J by 5 bases, with 14 bases between the two germline ends. The CDR3 covers 13 residues. The germline V gene has CDR1 SGHAT and CDR2 FQNNGV.